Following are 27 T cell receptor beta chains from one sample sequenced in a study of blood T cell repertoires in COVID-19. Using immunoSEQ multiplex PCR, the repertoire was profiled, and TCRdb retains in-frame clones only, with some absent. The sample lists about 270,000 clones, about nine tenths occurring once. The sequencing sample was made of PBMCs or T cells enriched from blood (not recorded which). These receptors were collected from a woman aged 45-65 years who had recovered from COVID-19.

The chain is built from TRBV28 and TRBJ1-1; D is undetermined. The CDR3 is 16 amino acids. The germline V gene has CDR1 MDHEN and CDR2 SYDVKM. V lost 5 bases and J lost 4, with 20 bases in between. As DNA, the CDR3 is TGTGCCAGCAGTATAAACATGGGCGGGTTGGGCACTGAAGCTTTCTTT. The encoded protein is CASSINMGGLGTEAFF.

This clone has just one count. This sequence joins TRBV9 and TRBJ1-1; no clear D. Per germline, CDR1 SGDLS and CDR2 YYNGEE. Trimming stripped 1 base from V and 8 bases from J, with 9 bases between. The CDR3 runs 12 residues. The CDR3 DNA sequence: TGTGCCAGCAGCGTATCTGGGCGAGAAGCTTTCTTT. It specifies CASSVSGREAFF.

The CDR3 sequence: CASSANPGTSQETQYF. DNA for the CDR3: TGTGCCAGCAGCGCCAACCCCGGGACATCTCAAGAGACCCAGTACTTC. This sequence joins TRBV2 and TRBJ2-5; tentatively, D is TRBD1 (6 bases). The CDR3 runs 16 residues. The germline V gene has CDR1 SNHLY and CDR2 FYNNEI. Trimming stripped 6 bases from V and 2 bases from J, with 19 bases between. Full variable domain (rest looked up from reference TRBV2 and TRBJ2-5): EPEVTQTPSHQVTQMGQEVILRCVPISNHLYFYWYRQILGQKVEFLVSFYNNEISEKSEIFDDQFSVERPDGSNFTLKIRSTKLEDSAMYFCASSANPGTSQETQYFGPGTRLLVL.

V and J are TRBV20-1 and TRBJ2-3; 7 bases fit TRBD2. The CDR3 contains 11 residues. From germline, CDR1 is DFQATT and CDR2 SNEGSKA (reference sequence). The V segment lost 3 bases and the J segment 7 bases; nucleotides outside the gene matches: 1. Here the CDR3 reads CSARGGNTQYF. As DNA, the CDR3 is TGCAGTGCTAGGGGGGGGAATACGCAGTATTTT.

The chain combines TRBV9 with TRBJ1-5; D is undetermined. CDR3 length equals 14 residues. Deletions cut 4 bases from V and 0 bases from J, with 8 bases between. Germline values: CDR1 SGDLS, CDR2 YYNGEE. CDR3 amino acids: CASSRTHSNQPQHF. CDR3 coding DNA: TGTGCCAGCAGCAGAACTCATAGCAATCAGCCCCAGCATTTT.

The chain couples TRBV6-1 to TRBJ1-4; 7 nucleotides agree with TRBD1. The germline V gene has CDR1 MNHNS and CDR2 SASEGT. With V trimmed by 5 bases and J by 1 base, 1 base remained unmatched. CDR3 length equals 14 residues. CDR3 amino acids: CASSRQGTNEKLFF. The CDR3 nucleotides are TGTGCCAGCAGTAGACAGGGAACTAATGAAAAACTGTTTTTT.

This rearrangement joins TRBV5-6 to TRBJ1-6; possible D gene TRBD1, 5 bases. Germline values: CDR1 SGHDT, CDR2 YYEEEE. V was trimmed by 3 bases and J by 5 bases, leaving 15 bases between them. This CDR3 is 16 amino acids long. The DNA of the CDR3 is TGTGCCAGCAGCTGCAAGGACAAGGGAAATAATTCACCCCTCCACTTT. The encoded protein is CASSCKDKGNNSPLHF.

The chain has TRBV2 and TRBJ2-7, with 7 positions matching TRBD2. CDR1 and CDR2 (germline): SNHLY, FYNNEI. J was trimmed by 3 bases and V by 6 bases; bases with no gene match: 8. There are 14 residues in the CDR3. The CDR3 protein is CASRPSGIIYEQYF. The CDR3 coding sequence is TGTGCCAGCAGACCCAGCGGGATAATCTACGAGCAGTACTTC.

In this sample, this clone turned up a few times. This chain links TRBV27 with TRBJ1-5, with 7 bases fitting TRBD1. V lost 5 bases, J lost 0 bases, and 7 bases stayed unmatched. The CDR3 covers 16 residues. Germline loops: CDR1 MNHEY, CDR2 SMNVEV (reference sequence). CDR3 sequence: CASSTQTGTSNQPQHF. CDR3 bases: TGTGCCAGCAGTACGCAGACAGGGACTAGCAATCAGCCCCAGCATTTT.

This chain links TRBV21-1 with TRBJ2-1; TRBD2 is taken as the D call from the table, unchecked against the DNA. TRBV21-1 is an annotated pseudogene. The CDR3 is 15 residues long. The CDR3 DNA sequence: TGTGCCAGCGGGGGGACGGCTAGCGGGAACGATGAGCAGTTCTTC. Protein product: CASGGTASGNDEQFF.

The DNA of the CDR3 is TGCAGCGTGGCCCCTCTAGTGGTTGTGGGCTACAATGAGCAGTTCTTC. It yields the protein CSVAPLVVVGYNEQFF. This chain uses TRBV29-1 with TRBJ2-1; D gene unclear. CDR3 length equals 16 residues. Germline CDR1 and CDR2: SQVTM and ANQGSEA. Trimming shortened V by 6 bases and J by 3 bases, and 21 bases separated the two germline ends.

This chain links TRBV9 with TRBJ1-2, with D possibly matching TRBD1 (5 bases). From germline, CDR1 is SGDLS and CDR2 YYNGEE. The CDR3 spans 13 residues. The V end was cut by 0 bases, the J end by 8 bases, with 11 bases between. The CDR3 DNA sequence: TGTGCCAGCAGCGTAGAAGGGGAAGGCGGCTACACCTTC. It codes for CASSVEGEGGYTF.

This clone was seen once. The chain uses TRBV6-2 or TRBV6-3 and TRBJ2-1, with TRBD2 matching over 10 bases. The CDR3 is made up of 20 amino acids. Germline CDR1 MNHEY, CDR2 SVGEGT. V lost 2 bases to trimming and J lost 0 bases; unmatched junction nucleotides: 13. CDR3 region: CASSYDGASSGRHSYNEQFF. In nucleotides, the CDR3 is TGTGCCAGCAGTTACGACGGTGCGTCTAGCGGGAGACACTCCTACAATGAGCAGTTCTTC.

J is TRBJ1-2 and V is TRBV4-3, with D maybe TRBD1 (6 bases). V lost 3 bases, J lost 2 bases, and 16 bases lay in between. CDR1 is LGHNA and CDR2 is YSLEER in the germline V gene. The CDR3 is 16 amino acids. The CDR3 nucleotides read TGCGCCAGCAGCCAGGAACCGGGACAATTAAACTATGGCTACACCTTC. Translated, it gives CASSQEPGQLNYGYTF.

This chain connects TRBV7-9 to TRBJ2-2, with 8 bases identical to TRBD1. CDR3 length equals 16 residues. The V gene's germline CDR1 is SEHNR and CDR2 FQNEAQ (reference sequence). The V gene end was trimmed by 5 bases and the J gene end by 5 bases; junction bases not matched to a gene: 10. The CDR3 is CASSPDRVDLTGELFF. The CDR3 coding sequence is TGTGCCAGCAGCCCGGACAGGGTTGACCTGACCGGGGAGCTGTTTTTT.

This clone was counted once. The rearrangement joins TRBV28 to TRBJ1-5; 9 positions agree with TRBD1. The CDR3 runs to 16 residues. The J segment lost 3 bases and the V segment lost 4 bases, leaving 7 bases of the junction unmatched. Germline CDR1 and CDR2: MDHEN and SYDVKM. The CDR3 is CASSYEGQGYNQPQHF. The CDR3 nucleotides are TGTGCCAGCAGTTACGAGGGACAGGGCTACAATCAGCCCCAGCATTTT. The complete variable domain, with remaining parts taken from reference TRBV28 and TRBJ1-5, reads DVKVTQSSRYLVKRTGEKVFLECVQDMDHENMFWYRQDPGLGLRLIYFSYDVKMKEKGDIPEGYSVSREKKERFSLILESASTNQTSMYLCASSYEGQGYNQPQHFGDGTRLSIL.

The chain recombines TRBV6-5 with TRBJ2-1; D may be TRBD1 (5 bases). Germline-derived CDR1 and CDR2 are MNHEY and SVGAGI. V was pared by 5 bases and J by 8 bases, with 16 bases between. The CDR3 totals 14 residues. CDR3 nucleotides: TGTGCCAGCAGTCCCCCGGAAGGGGCCCATGAGCAGTTCTTC. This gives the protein CASSPPEGAHEQFF.

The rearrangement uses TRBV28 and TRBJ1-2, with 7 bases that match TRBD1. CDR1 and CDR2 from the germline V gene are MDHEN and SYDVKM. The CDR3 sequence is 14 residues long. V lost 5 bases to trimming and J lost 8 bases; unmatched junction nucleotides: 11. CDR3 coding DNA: TGTGCCAGCAGTCGTTCCGGGACAGCAAGAGGCTACACCTTC. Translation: CASSRSGTARGYTF.

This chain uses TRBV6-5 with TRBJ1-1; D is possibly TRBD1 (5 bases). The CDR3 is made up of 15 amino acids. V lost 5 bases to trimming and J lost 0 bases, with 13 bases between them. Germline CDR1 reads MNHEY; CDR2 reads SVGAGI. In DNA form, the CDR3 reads TGTGCCAGCAGTCCGGACGGACACCTGAACACTGAAGCTTTCTTT. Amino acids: CASSPDGHLNTEAFF.

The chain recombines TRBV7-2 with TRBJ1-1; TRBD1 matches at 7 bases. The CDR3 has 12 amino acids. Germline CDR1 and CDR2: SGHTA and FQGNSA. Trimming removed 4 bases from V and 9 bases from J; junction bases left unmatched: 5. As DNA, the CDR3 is TGTGCCAGCAGCTCGCGACAGGGAAAAGCTTTCTTT. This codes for CASSSRQGKAFF.

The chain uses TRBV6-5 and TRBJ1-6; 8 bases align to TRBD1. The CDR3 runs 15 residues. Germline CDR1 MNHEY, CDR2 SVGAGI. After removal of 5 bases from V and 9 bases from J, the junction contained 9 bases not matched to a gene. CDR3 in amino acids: CASSIQQGGGSPLHF. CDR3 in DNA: TGTGCCAGCAGTATCCAACAGGGGGGTGGTTCACCCCTCCACTTT.

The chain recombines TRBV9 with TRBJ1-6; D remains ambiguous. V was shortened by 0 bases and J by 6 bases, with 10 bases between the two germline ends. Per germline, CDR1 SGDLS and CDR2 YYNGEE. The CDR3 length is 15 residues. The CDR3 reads CASSVGPGSNSPLHF. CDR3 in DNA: TGTGCCAGCAGCGTAGGTCCGGGATCTAATTCACCCCTCCACTTT.

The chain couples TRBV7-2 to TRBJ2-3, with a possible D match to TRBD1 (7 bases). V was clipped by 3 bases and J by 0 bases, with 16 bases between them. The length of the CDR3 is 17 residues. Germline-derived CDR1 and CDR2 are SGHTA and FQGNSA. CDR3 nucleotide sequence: TGTGCCAGCAGCTTTAGCAGGGGGGTGGGAAGCACAGATACGCAGTATTTT. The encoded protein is CASSFSRGVGSTDTQYF.

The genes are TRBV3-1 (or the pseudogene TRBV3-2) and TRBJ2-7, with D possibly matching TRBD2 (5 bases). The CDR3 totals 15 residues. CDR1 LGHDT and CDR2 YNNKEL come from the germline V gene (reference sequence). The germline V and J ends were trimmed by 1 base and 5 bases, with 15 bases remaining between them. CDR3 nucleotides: TGTGCCAGCAGCCAAGCACTAGTGCCGTCTAACGAGCAGTACTTC. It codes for CASSQALVPSNEQYF.

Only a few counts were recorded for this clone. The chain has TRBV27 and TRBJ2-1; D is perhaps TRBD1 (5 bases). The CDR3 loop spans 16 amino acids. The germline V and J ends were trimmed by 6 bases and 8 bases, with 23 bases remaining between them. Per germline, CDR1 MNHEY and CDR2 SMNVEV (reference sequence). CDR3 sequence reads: CASRQGMTTAFHEQFF. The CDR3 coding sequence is TGTGCCAGCAGGCAGGGAATGACCACGGCGTTCCATGAGCAGTTCTTC.

The CDR3 here is CASSPDASPRSYNEQFF. As DNA, the CDR3 is TGTGCCAGCAGCCCCGACGCTAGCCCAAGATCCTACAATGAGCAGTTCTTC. The chain links TRBV11-3 to TRBJ2-1; TRBD2 might be the D (5 bases). Germline V gene sequence: CDR1 SGHNT, CDR2 YENEEA. This CDR3 contains 17 residues. V was clipped by 5 bases and J by 1 base, with 18 bases between them.

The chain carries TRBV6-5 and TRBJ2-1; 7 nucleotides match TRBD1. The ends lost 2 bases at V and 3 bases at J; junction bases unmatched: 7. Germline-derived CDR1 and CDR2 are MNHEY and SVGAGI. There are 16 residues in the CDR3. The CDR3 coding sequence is TGTGCCAGCAGTTACCGCTACAGGGGAAACTACAATGAGCAGTTCTTC. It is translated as CASSYRYRGNYNEQFF.